This TCR beta chain emerged from a study of T cell changes during pregnancy in multiple sclerosis. Data came from immunoSEQ multiplex PCR; TCRdb stores just in-frame clones and leaves some out. The table has approximately 74,000 clones, around nine tenths seen once. The CDR3 has 15 residues. V dropped 1 base and J dropped 7 bases, with 13 bases sitting between them. Germline V gene sequence: CDR1 SSHAT, CDR2 FNYEAQ (reference sequence). This clone has just a few counts. V and J are TRBV7-7 and TRBJ1-4, with D possibly TRBD1 on 6 matching bases. The sequence was collected from a female donor with multiple sclerosis, enrolled in a pregnancy study. The sequencing here drew on peripheral blood, taken before pregnancy. The CDR3 here is CASSLGPGEGEKLFF. As DNA, the CDR3 is TGTGCCAGCAGCTTAGGTCCAGGGGAAGGTGAAAAACTGTTTTTT.